The sequence of this T cell receptor beta chain was determined in a study of post-analysis software for immune sequencing data. Study context: Patients with relapsing-remitting, secondary progressive and progressive-relapsing multiple sclerosis courses were all represented. General study findings and limits: Strong same-batch co-clustering of samples appeared with F measure clustering. A handful of TRBV segments were significantly more frequent in patients than in controls. TRBV5-6, TRBV5-1 and TRBV20-1 were among these segments. Controls significantly exceeded multiple sclerosis patients in normalized Chao1 diversity.

Libraries were made from TCR beta cDNA, and they carried unique molecular identifiers. T cells numbering roughly 1 to 10 million yielded roughly 500,000 cDNA molecules. TCRdb itself ran the PCR reads through MiXCR, one entry per CDR3 protein. In the table there are more than 500,000 distinct CDR3 sequences, 30% to 40% of which are singletons. This clonotype was counted only a few times. Antigen: not known. Trimming at V came to 6 bases and at J to 2 bases, leaving 16 bases not matched to a gene. This CDR3 is 17 amino acids long. This receptor was obtained from a girl under 18 with multiple sclerosis. J is TRBJ2-7 and V is TRBV12-3 or TRBV12-4; TRBD1 aligns across 7 bases. Sequencing used blood. CDR3: CASSLQLGGAEAYEQYF. The CDR3 DNA is TGTGCCAGCAGCCTTCAGTTAGGGGGCGCCGAAGCCTACGAGCAGTACTTC.